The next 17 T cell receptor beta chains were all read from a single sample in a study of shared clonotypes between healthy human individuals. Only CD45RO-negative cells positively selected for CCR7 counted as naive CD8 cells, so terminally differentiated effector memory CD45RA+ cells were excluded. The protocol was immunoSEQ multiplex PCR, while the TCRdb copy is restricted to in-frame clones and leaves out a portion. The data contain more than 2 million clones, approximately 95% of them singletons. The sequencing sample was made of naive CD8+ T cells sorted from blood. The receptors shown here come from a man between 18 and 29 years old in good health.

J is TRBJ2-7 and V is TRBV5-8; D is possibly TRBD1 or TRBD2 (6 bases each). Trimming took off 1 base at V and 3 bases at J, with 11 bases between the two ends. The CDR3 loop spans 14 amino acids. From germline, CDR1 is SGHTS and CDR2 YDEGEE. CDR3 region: CASSLLGGSYEQYF. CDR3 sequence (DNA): TGTGCCAGCAGCTTGTTAGGGGGGAGCTACGAGCAGTACTTC.

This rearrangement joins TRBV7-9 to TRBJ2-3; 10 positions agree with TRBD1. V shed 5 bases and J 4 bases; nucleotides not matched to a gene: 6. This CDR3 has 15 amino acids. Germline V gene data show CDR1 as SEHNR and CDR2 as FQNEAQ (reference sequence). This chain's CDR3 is CASSTGQGEADTQYF. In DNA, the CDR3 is TGTGCCAGCAGCACCGGACAGGGGGAGGCAGATACGCAGTATTTT.

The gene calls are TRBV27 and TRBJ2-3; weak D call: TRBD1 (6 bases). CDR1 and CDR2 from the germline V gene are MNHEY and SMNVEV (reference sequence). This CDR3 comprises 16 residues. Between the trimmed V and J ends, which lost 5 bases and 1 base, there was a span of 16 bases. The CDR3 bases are TGTGCCAGCAGTCGCTTGGGGGCGCGAGGCACAGATACGCAGTATTTT. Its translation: CASSRLGARGTDTQYF.

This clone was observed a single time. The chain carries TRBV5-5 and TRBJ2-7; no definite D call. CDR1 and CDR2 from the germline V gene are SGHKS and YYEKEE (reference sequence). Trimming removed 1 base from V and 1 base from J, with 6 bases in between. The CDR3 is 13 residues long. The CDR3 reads CASSLKTSYEQYF. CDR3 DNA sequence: TGTGCCAGCAGCTTGAAGACATCCTACGAGCAGTACTTC.

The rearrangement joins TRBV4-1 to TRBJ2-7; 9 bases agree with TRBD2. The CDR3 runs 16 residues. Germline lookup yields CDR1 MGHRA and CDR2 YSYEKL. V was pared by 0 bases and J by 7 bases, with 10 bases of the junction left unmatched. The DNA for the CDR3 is TGCGCCAGCAGCCAAGATGGTCCCGGACTAGCGACAGAGCAGTACTTC. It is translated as CASSQDGPGLATEQYF.

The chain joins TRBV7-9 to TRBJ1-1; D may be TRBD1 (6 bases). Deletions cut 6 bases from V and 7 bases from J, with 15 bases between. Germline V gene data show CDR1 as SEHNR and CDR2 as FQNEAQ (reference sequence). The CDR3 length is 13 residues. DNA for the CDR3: TGTGCCAGCAGTTCAGGGGTGAGGGATGAAGCTTTCTTT. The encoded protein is CASSSGVRDEAFF.

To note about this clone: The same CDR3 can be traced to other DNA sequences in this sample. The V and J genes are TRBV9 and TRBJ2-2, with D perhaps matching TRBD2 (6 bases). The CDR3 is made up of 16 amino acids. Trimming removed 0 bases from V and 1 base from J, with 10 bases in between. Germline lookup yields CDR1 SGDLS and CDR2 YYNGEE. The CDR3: CASSVVGGGNTGELFF. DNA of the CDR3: TGTGCCAGCAGCGTAGTGGGAGGAGGGAACACCGGGGAGCTGTTTTTT.

The CDR3 region has the DNA TGTGCCAGCAGCCTGTCGGGGGGCTACGAGCAGTACTTC. Encoded protein: CASSLSGGYEQYF. The V and J genes are TRBV6-5 and TRBJ2-7, with 7 positions matching TRBD2. The length of the CDR3 is 13 residues. In germline, CDR1 is MNHEY, CDR2 SVGAGI. Losses at the gene ends were 6 bases for V and 3 bases for J; bases not matched to a gene: 5.

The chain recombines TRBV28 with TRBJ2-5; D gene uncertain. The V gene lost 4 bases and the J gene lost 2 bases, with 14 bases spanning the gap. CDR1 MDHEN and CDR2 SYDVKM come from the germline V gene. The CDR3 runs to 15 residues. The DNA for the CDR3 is TGTGCCAGCAGTTATACCGGGCAGAGGCAAGAGACCCAGTACTTC. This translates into CASSYTGQRQETQYF.

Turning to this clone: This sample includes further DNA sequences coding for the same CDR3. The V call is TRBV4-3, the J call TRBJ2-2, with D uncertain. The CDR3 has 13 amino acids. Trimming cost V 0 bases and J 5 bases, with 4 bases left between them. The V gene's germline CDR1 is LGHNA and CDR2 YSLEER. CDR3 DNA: TGCGCCAGCAGCCAAGAACTAACCGGGGAGCTGTTTTTT. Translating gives CASSQELTGELFF.

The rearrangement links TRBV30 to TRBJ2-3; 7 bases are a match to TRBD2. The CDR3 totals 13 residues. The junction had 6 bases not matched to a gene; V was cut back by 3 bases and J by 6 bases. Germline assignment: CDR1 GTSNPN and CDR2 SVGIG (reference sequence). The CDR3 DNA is TGTGCCTGGAGGTTCGGGGAGGGGGATACGCAGTATTTT. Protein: CAWRFGEGDTQYF.

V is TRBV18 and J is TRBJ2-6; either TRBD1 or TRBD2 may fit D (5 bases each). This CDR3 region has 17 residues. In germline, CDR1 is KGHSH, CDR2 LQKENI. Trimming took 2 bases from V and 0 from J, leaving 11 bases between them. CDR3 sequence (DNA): TGTGCCAGCTCACCATGGGGGACCGTCTCTGGGGCCAACGTCCTGACTTTC. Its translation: CASSPWGTVSGANVLTF. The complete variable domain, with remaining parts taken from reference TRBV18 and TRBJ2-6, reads NAGVMQNPRHLVRRRGQEARLRCSPMKGHSHVYWYRQLPEEGLKFMVYLQKENIIDESGMPKERFSAEFPKEGPSILRIQQVVRGDSAAYFCASSPWGTVSGANVLTFGAGSRLTVL.

The CDR3 sequence: CATSRYEGQGARDTQYF. CDR3 nucleotides: TGTGCCACCAGCAGATACGAGGGACAGGGGGCGCGAGATACGCAGTATTTT. The chain carries TRBV15 and TRBJ2-3; 12 bases map to TRBD1. Germline V gene sequence: CDR1 LNHNV, CDR2 YYDKDF (reference sequence). Germline trimming cut 2 bases from V and 5 bases from J; bases unmatched to any gene: 8. The CDR3 is 17 residues long.

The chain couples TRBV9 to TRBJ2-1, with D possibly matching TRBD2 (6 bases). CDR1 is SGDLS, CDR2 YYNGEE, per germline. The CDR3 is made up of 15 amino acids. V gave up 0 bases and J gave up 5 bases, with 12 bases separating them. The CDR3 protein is CASSVGAGMDNEQFF. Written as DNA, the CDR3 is TGTGCCAGCAGCGTAGGGGCGGGAATGGACAATGAGCAGTTCTTC. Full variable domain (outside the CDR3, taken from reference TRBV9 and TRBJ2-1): DSGVTQTPKHLITATGQRVTLRCSPRSGDLSVYWYQQSLDQGLQFLIQYYNGEERAKGNILERFSAQQFPDLHSELNLSSLELGDSALYFCASSVGAGMDNEQFFGPGTRLTVL.

CDR3 amino acids: CASRSWEETKNIQYF. The CDR3 DNA follows: TGTGCCAGCAGATCTTGGGAGGAAACCAAAAACATTCAGTACTTC. The chain recombines TRBV6-6 with TRBJ2-4; D perhaps matches TRBD2 (6 bases). CDR3 size: 15 residues. V was shortened by 6 bases and J by 2 bases, with 14 bases between the two germline ends. Germline V lookup: CDR1 MNHNY, CDR2 SVGAGI (reference sequence).

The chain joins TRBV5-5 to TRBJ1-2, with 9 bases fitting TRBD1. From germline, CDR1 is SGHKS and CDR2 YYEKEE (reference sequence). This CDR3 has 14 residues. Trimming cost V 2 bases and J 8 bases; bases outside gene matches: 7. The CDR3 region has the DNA TGTGCCAGCAGCTTCTGGGACAGGGTGGCCGGCTACACCTTC. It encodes CASSFWDRVAGYTF.

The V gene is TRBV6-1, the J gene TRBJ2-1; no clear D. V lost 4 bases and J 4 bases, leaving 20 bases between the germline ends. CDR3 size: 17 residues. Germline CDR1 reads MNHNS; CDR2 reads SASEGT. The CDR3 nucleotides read TGTGCCAGCAGTGGATGGGGTGGGAACAGCCCTTACAATGAGCAGTTCTTC. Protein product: CASSGWGGNSPYNEQFF.